This entry describes one T cell receptor beta chain. Its target is not known. This record comes from a study of blood T cells in healthy people across ages. The use of a sample-barcoded 5' primer and a J-beta primer mix characterized a second PCR of roughly 7 to 11 cycles. MiXCR was run by TCRdb on the 5' RACE reads, yielding one entry per CDR3 protein. The data hold 1.4 million to 1.5 million distinct CDR3 sequences, with approximately 42% observed a single time. Study-level findings and limits: The long-lived group displayed more naive CD4+ cells, plus higher diversity, than the aged donors did.

Between the trimmed V and J ends, which lost 5 bases and 4 bases, there was a span of 18 bases. Germline lookup yields CDR1 SGHTA and CDR2 FQGNSA. This CDR3 comprises 16 residues. Peripheral blood, about 10 milliliters per donor, was collected. The material sequenced was blood. This TCR was sampled from a woman younger than 35 in good health. The rearrangement joins TRBV7-2 to TRBJ1-5, with D possibly TRBD1 on 5 matching bases. The CDR3 loop reads CASSTYGTDPNQPQHF. The CDR3 region has the DNA TGTGCCAGCAGCACGTACGGGACGGATCCAAATCAGCCCCAGCATTTT.